The 10 T cell receptor beta chains given below trace back to one sample, sequenced in a study of identical twins (dated by TCRdb to 2016 to 2017). Library creation used 5' RACE. Sequencing used an Illumina HiSeq 2000. The raw public reads went through TCRdb reprocessing: fastp at Q25, MiXCR clone calling, in-frame beta chains kept. Every distinct CDR3 protein forms one entry, paired with its most common genes and DNA. This sample lists hundreds of thousands of distinct CDR3 sequences; less than 7% were detected once. The ten top clones hold under 2% of the sample. The sample taken for sequencing was naive T cells sorted from blood. The intended sense of this specimen's cell subset or site label: cells isolated with a human naive T-cell isolation kit. The receptors derive from a young man in good health.

The V call is TRBV9, the J call TRBJ1-4; tentatively, D is TRBD1 (5 bases). Trimming cost V 6 bases and J 7 bases, with 16 bases left between them. The germline CDR1 and CDR2 sequences are SGDLS and YYNGEE. The CDR3 runs to 14 residues. This CDR3 reads CASNSGTEGEKLFF. CDR3 nucleotide sequence: TGTGCCAGCAACTCCGGGACCGAGGGTGAAAAACTGTTTTTT.

This clonotype was seen ten or more times. The chain couples TRBV7-9 to TRBJ2-1; possibly TRBD2 for D (6 bases). The germline gives CDR1 SEHNR, CDR2 FQNEAQ (reference sequence). This CDR3 is 15 amino acids long. V was trimmed by 6 bases and J by 3 bases, leaving 15 bases between them. CDR3 residues: CASRSTSIGYNEQFF. The CDR3 nucleotides are TGTGCCAGCAGATCAACTAGCATCGGCTACAATGAGCAGTTCTTC.

The rearrangement links TRBV2 to TRBJ2-3; D may be TRBD1 or TRBD2 (7 bases each). The germline V gene encodes CDR1 SNHLY and CDR2 FYNNEI. CDR3 length: 15 residues. V shed 7 bases and J shed 1 base, with 15 bases lying between them. CDR3 sequence: CASTGRTGRTDTQYF. The CDR3 DNA reads TGTGCCAGCACCGGGAGGACAGGCCGCACAGATACGCAGTATTTT. Based on the CDR3 plus reference TRBV2 and TRBJ2-3, the full variable domain is EPEVTQTPSHQVTQMGQEVILRCVPISNHLYFYWYRQILGQKVEFLVSFYNNEISEKSEIFDDQFSVERPDGSNFTLKIRSTKLEDSAMYFCASTGRTGRTDTQYFGPGTRLTVL.

This clonotype appeared a few times. The V gene is TRBV25-1, the J gene TRBJ2-5; D is uncertain. Between the trimmed V and J ends, which lost 8 bases and 2 bases, there was a span of 15 bases. The CDR3 spans 14 residues. Looked up from germline, CDR1 is MGHDK and CDR2 is SYGVNS. CDR3: CASGPFSGQETQYF. Written as DNA, the CDR3 is TGTGCCAGCGGCCCCTTCTCGGGTCAAGAGACCCAGTACTTC.

This clonotype was seen many times. This sequence joins TRBV20-1 and TRBJ1-4, with D maybe TRBD1 (6 bases). The germline V and J ends were trimmed by 2 bases and 0 bases, with 19 bases remaining between them. Germline V gives CDR1 DFQATT, CDR2 SNEGSKA (reference sequence). The CDR3 spans 18 residues. The CDR3 loop is CSARPDRQAFATNEKLFF. In DNA form, the CDR3 reads TGCAGTGCTAGACCCGATAGACAGGCCTTTGCAACTAATGAAAAACTGTTTTTT.

This clonotype was recorded at least ten times. The chain links TRBV20-1 to TRBJ2-2; 8 positions agree with TRBD2. The V gene end was trimmed by 6 bases and the J gene end by 4 bases; junction bases not matched to a gene: 7. CDR1 is DFQATT and CDR2 is SNEGSKA in the germline V gene (reference sequence). The CDR3 runs 14 residues. CDR3 sequence reads: CSAHAGGSTGELFF. CDR3 nucleotide sequence: TGCAGTGCACACGCGGGAGGTAGCACCGGGGAGCTGTTTTTT.

This clonotype has a handful of counts. V is TRBV7-2 and J is TRBJ1-2; perhaps TRBD1 as D (6 bases). The CDR3 length is 14 residues. V shed 4 bases and J shed 0 bases, with 9 bases lying between them. The germline V gene has CDR1 SGHTA and CDR2 FQGNSA. The CDR3 loop reads CASSSTGPNYGYTF. The CDR3 coding sequence is TGTGCCAGCAGCTCGACAGGCCCTAACTATGGCTACACCTTC.

J is TRBJ2-7 and V is TRBV6-1; the D gene is possibly TRBD2 (5 bases). The CDR3 totals 15 residues. V was shortened by 5 bases and J by 3 bases, with 17 bases between the two germline ends. The V gene's germline CDR1 is MNHNS and CDR2 SASEGT. CDR3 amino acids: CASSLSASPGYEQYV. The CDR3 nucleotides are TGTGCCAGCAGTCTCTCCGCTAGCCCCGGCTACGAGCAGTACGTC.

The chain links TRBV19 to TRBJ2-5; D may match TRBD1 or TRBD2 (5 bases each). CDR3 length: 15 residues. V dropped 8 bases and J dropped 4 bases, with 20 bases sitting between them. Germline V gives CDR1 LNHDA, CDR2 SQIVND (reference sequence). Here the CDR3 reads CASGPGTDEVETQYF. In nucleotides, the CDR3 is TGTGCCAGTGGCCCCGGGACCGACGAAGTAGAGACCCAGTACTTC.

This clonotype occurred many times. This chain uses TRBV7-3 with TRBJ2-3; unclear D gene. Per germline, CDR1 SGHTA and CDR2 FQGTGA. Trimming left V 0 bases short and J 4 bases short, with 11 bases between. The CDR3 spans 15 residues. The CDR3 loop reads CASSLTGSGADTQYF. CDR3 DNA: TGTGCCAGCAGCTTAACAGGAAGTGGGGCAGATACGCAGTATTTT.